This paragraph reports one TCR beta chain. Antigen specificity is unknown. TCRdb keeps only in-frame clones here, not all; method: immunoSEQ multiplex PCR. The top ten clones hold 0.9% to 1.1% of a sample with some 200,000 clones, 90% to 95% of them seen once. The CDR3 is 13 residues long. Trimming shortened V by 6 bases and J by 1 base, and 10 bases separated the two germline ends. Germline CDR1 and CDR2: LNHDA and SQIVND (reference sequence). This record belongs to a study of T cell responses to AZD1222 COVID-19 vaccine. Notes on the study in general: Close to half of all spike-specific TCRs reportedly target regions of the variants that are unmutated. Repertoires were obtained solely post-peak T cell response. Spike-specific TCR breadth and depth both grew after two AZD1222 doses. Among AZD1222 vaccinees, only six were seropositive at baseline.

The source of this sequence is an adult who received the AZD1222 COVID-19 vaccine. The J gene is TRBJ2-7, the V gene TRBV19; D not resolved. This sample comprised peripheral blood, obtained 28 days after the second AZD1222 dose. CDR3 region: CASSPGSSYEQYF. In DNA form, the CDR3 reads TGTGCCAGTAGCCCCGGGTCTTCCTACGAGCAGTACTTC. Together with reference TRBV19 and TRBJ2-7, the CDR3 gives the full variable domain: DGGITQSPKYLFRKEGQNVTLSCEQNLNHDAMYWYRQDPGQGLRLIYYSQIVNDFQKGDIAEGYSVSREKKESFPLTVTSAQKNPTAFYLCASSPGSSYEQYFGPGTRLTVT.